The 21 T cell receptor beta chains reported below all come from one sample, sequenced in a study of beta chain features in type 1 diabetes. Study-wide results and caveats: Within each of all four CD4+ subsets, Type 1 diabetes patients had TCRB CDR3s that were moderately but significantly shorter.

Isolated RNA was reverse transcribed in full, so expressed TCRB transcripts were sequenced. TCRdb keeps only in-frame clones here, not all; method: immunoSEQ multiplex PCR. The table includes 240,000 or so clones, 11% to 15% detected once. For these TCRs, the target antigens are not known. The sequenced material came from naive CD4+ T cells from blood. The source of these receptors is a man younger than 40 with type 1 diabetes.

J is TRBJ2-7 and V is TRBV9; D is undetermined. This CDR3 is built from 14 residues. The germline gives CDR1 SGDLS, CDR2 YYNGEE. Trimming removed 2 bases from V and 2 bases from J, with 11 bases in between. This chain's CDR3 is CASSVEPEPYEQYF. Written as DNA, the CDR3 is TGTGCCAGCAGCGTGGAGCCGGAACCCTACGAGCAGTACTTC.

This clone was picked up a small number of times. The CDR3: CASLDRGRSTDTQYF. The CDR3 region has the DNA TGTGCCAGCCTGGACAGGGGAAGGAGCACAGATACGCAGTATTTT. This sequence joins TRBV19 and TRBJ2-3, with TRBD1 matching 9 bases. CDR3 length equals 15 residues. The junction had 7 bases not matched to a gene; V was cut back by 9 bases and J by 0 bases. From germline, CDR1 is LNHDA and CDR2 SQIVND (reference sequence).

This clone was seen a handful of times. The chain uses TRBV11-2 and TRBJ2-3; D call uncertain. The CDR3 contains 13 residues. Between the trimmed V and J ends, which lost 5 bases and 7 bases, there was a span of 13 bases. Germline loops: CDR1 SGHAT, CDR2 FQNNGV. The CDR3 region is CASSPNTTYTQYF. In nucleotides, the CDR3 is TGTGCCAGCAGCCCAAACACTACTTATACGCAGTATTTT.

The chain couples TRBV14 to TRBJ2-3; D is uncertain. Germline V gives CDR1 SGHDN, CDR2 FVKESK. The CDR3 contains 12 residues. Trimming removed 4 bases at V and 2 bases at J, with 4 bases between. CDR3 bases: TGTGCCAGCAGCCTACTCACAGATACGCAGTATTTT. This sequence encodes CASSLLTDTQYF.

This chain links TRBV27 with TRBJ2-7; 7 bases agree with TRBD1. The J segment lost 9 bases and the V segment lost 5 bases, leaving 13 bases of the junction unmatched. Germline CDR1 and CDR2: MNHEY and SMNVEV (reference sequence). This CDR3 contains 14 residues. This CDR3 is CASSPWPTGDGQYF. DNA for the CDR3: TGTGCCAGCAGTCCCTGGCCAACAGGGGACGGGCAGTACTTC.

Here the CDR3 reads CASSPTGGFNEQFF. The CDR3 nucleotides are TGTGCCAGCTCACCGACAGGGGGCTTTAATGAGCAGTTCTTC. The rearrangement links TRBV18 to TRBJ2-1; 10 bases align to TRBD1. V was clipped by 3 bases and J by 7 bases; unmatched bases: 3. The V gene's germline CDR1 is KGHSH and CDR2 LQKENI. The CDR3 spans 14 residues.

This clone was counted between two and nine times. The chain employs TRBV18 and TRBJ1-4; 8 positions match TRBD1. J was trimmed by 6 bases and V by 6 bases; bases with no gene match: 6. This CDR3 has 14 residues. In germline, CDR1 is KGHSH, CDR2 LQKENI. CDR3: CASSRRGPDEKLFF. The CDR3 bases are TGTGCCAGCTCCCGCAGGGGGCCGGATGAAAAACTGTTTTTT.

The chain couples TRBV19 to TRBJ2-1; D perhaps matches TRBD1 (5 bases). The germline gives CDR1 LNHDA, CDR2 SQIVND (reference sequence). The CDR3 runs 14 residues. Trimming shortened V by 1 base and J by 8 bases, and 12 bases separated the two germline ends. In DNA form, the CDR3 reads TGTGCCAGTAGTATAGCGGCAGGGTGGGATGAGCAGTTCTTC. Amino acids: CASSIAAGWDEQFF.

V gene TRBV25-1 combines with J gene TRBJ1-1; D gene uncertain. The CDR3 is made up of 12 amino acids. V dropped 8 bases and J dropped 1 base, with 8 bases sitting between them. The germline CDR1 and CDR2 sequences are MGHDK and SYGVNS. The CDR3 DNA reads TGTGCCAGCGCGACGGGGAACACTGAAGCTTTCTTT. It is translated as CASATGNTEAFF.

The sample holds a few counts of this clone. The V and J genes are TRBV7-2 and TRBJ1-2; D is ambiguous. Germline V gives CDR1 SGHTA, CDR2 FQGNSA. Trimming left V 4 bases short and J 5 bases short, with 14 bases between. This CDR3 has 14 amino acids. In DNA form, the CDR3 reads TGTGCCAGCAGCTCGCGACTAGGAGAGTATGGCTACACCTTC. Amino acid sequence: CASSSRLGEYGYTF.

This clone turned up a few times. The V and J genes are TRBV5-1 and TRBJ2-3; 9 bases line up with TRBD2. The V segment lost 3 bases and the J segment 4 bases; nucleotides outside the gene matches: 3. This CDR3 comprises 14 residues. From germline, CDR1 is SGHRS and CDR2 YFSETQ. CDR3 amino acids: CASSSLAGADTQYF. As DNA, the CDR3 is TGCGCCAGCAGCTCCTTAGCGGGAGCAGATACGCAGTATTTT.

This clone has more than one count but fewer than ten. This same CDR3 is encoded by further DNA sequences in the sample. This chain links TRBV29-1 with TRBJ2-2; D not certain. CDR1 and CDR2 (germline): SQVTM, ANQGSEA. Deletions cut 7 bases from V and 1 base from J, with 4 bases between. CDR3 length equals 11 residues. The CDR3, as DNA: TGCAGCGGTCAGAACACCGGGGAGCTGTTTTTT. Translation: CSGQNTGELFF.

The V gene is TRBV4-1, the J gene TRBJ2-1, with 11 bases fitting TRBD2. J lost 5 bases, V lost 4 bases, and 10 bases had no gene match. Germline CDR1 MGHRA, CDR2 YSYEKL. The CDR3 spans 17 residues. The CDR3 reads CASSLQWGTSGHNEQFF. The CDR3 DNA reads as TGCGCCAGCAGCCTCCAATGGGGGACTAGCGGTCACAATGAGCAGTTCTTC.

This clone was seen more than once but under ten times. The chain carries TRBV5-4 and TRBJ2-5; D gene unclear. The CDR3 covers 13 residues. Germline V CDR1 and CDR2: SGHNT, YYREEE (reference sequence). V lost 4 bases to trimming and J lost 2 bases, with 9 bases between them. CDR3 region: CASSPSVQETQYF. CDR3 coding DNA: TGTGCCAGCAGCCCGTCGGTTCAAGAGACCCAGTACTTC.

The rearrangement joins TRBV5-1 to TRBJ2-5; D is uncertain. In germline, CDR1 is SGHRS, CDR2 YFSETQ. This CDR3 region has 14 residues. The V gene lost 4 bases and the J gene lost 3 bases, with 13 bases spanning the gap. This CDR3 is CASSRQTPEETQYF. CDR3 DNA: TGCGCCAGCAGCCGCCAGACACCCGAAGAGACCCAGTACTTC.

This chain connects TRBV30 to TRBJ1-1; D call uncertain. Between the trimmed V and J ends, which lost 6 bases and 4 bases, there was a span of 12 bases. The CDR3 covers 12 residues. Germline V gene lookup returns CDR1 GTSNPN and CDR2 SVGIG (reference sequence). The CDR3 is CACIPRGTEAFF. The DNA for the CDR3 is TGTGCCTGTATCCCCCGGGGCACTGAAGCTTTCTTT.

Notes on this clone: Sequence at one end of the junction differs from germline and may be a read error. The V call is TRBV7-8, the J call TRBJ2-1; D possibly corresponds to TRBD2 (6 bases). The V gene's germline CDR1 is SGHVS and CDR2 FQNEAQ. The CDR3 is 14 amino acids. This chain's CDR3 is CASSWRDSSNEQFF. The CDR3 nucleotides read TGTGCCAGCAGCTGGCGGGACTCCTCCAATGAGCAGTTCTTC.

This rearrangement joins TRBV6-1 to TRBJ2-7; 10 bases match TRBD1. The CDR3 has 15 residues. The germline gives CDR1 MNHNS, CDR2 SASEGT. After removal of 5 bases from V and 4 bases from J, the junction contained 8 bases not matched to a gene. CDR3 nucleotides: TGTGCCAGCAGTAGAGCCGGGACAGGGGAGTACGAGCAGTACTTC. Protein sequence: CASSRAGTGEYEQYF.

This clone was counted between two and nine times. The V gene is TRBV9, the J gene TRBJ1-5; TRBD1 is a possible D gene (5 bases). The germline V and J ends were trimmed by 0 bases and 7 bases, with 14 bases remaining between them. From germline, CDR1 is SGDLS and CDR2 YYNGEE. CDR3 length equals 15 residues. This CDR3 is CASSVEGGAGQPQHF. The CDR3 region has the DNA TGTGCCAGCAGCGTAGAAGGTGGCGCAGGGCAGCCCCAGCATTTT.

The chain joins TRBV6-5 to TRBJ2-5, with 12 nucleotides matching TRBD2. Trimming cost V 4 bases and J 1 base; bases outside gene matches: 4. Germline V CDR1 and CDR2: MNHEY, SVGAGI. The CDR3 runs to 16 residues. The CDR3 sequence is CASSLGTSGSQETQYF. CDR3 coding DNA: TGTGCCAGCAGTTTAGGGACTAGCGGGTCCCAAGAGACCCAGTACTTC.

This clone was counted between two and nine times. The chain is built from TRBV30 and TRBJ1-1, with D hard to call. This CDR3 region has 13 residues. The V gene lost 3 bases and the J gene lost 5 bases, with 13 bases spanning the gap. Germline lookup yields CDR1 GTSNPN and CDR2 SVGIG (reference sequence). CDR3 bases: TGTGCCTGGAGGGCCGCCTGGGCTACTGAAGCTTTCTTT. Its protein product is CAWRAAWATEAFF.